The next 15 T cell receptor beta chains were all read from a single sample in a study of control samples from healthy donors and cancer patients. The table came from immunoSEQ multiplex PCR; TCRdb's copy has only in-frame clones and leaves some out. Among about 58,000 clones, 90% were seen once, and the ten largest hold under 7%. Material: PBMCs. Source of these receptors: a man aged 55 to 70 with colorectal cancer.

V is TRBV6-5 and J is TRBJ1-2; no reliable D call. The V end was cut by 11 bases, the J end by 4 bases, with 14 bases between. This CDR3 comprises 12 residues. CDR1 and CDR2 (germline): MNHEY, SVGAGI. CDR3 nucleotide sequence: TGTGCCGTTGGAGTGCGCGGCTATGGCTACACCTTC. Protein product: CAVGVRGYGYTF.

The rearrangement joins TRBV4-1 to TRBJ2-1, with D unresolved. The germline CDR1 and CDR2 sequences are MGHRA and YSYEKL. Trimming stripped 2 bases from V and 8 bases from J, with 13 bases between. The CDR3 totals 14 residues. The CDR3 DNA reads TGCGCCAGCAGCCAACTCGGGTTACTCGATGAGCAGTTCTTC. Amino acid sequence: CASSQLGLLDEQFF.

This CDR3 reads CASSDPGHTTDTQYF. The CDR3 DNA sequence: TGTGCCAGCAGTGATCCGGGACATACCACAGATACGCAGTATTTT. This sequence joins TRBV25-1 and TRBJ2-3, with D tentatively TRBD1 (6 bases). Trimming removed 3 bases at V and 2 bases at J, with 12 bases between. CDR1 MGHDK and CDR2 SYGVNS come from the germline V gene. The CDR3 consists of 15 residues. Full variable domain (outside the CDR3, taken from reference TRBV25-1 and TRBJ2-3): EADIYQTPRYLVIGTGKKITLECSQTMGHDKMYWYQQDPGMELHLIHYSYGVNSTEKGDLSSESTVSRIRTEHFPLTLESARPSHTSQYLCASSDPGHTTDTQYFGPGTRLTVL.

This clone has just a few counts. The genes are TRBV6-1 and TRBJ1-1; TRBD1 is a possible D gene (6 bases). The CDR3 runs 14 residues. The germline V gene has CDR1 MNHNS and CDR2 SASEGT. Trimming removed 2 bases at V and 3 bases at J, with 10 bases between. In DNA form, the CDR3 reads TGTGCCAGCAGTGAACGGGGGCGGGACACTGAAGCTTTCTTT. As protein: CASSERGRDTEAFF.

The rearrangement joins TRBV7-8 to TRBJ2-5; 9 bases agree with TRBD2. Trimming cost V 2 bases and J 4 bases; bases outside gene matches: 8. The CDR3 is made up of 16 amino acids. CDR1 is SGHVS, CDR2 FQNEAQ, per germline. CDR3 sequence reads: CASSLMASGEGETQYF. The DNA for the CDR3 is TGTGCCAGCAGCTTAATGGCTAGCGGGGAGGGAGAGACCCAGTACTTC. Drawing the rest from reference TRBV7-8 and TRBJ2-5, the complete variable domain is GAGVSQSPRYKVAKRGQDVALRCDPISGHVSLFWYQQALGQGPEFLTYFQNEAQLDKSGLPSDRFFAERPEGSVSTLKIQRTQQEDSAVYLCASSLMASGEGETQYFGPGTRLLVL.

The chain has TRBV4-2 and TRBJ2-1; the D gene is possibly TRBD2 (5 bases). Trimming pared 0 bases from V and 4 bases from J, leaving 10 bases between. This CDR3 has 15 amino acids. The germline gives CDR1 LGHNA, CDR2 YNFKEQ. The CDR3 DNA reads TGTGCCAGCAGCCAAGACCTAGCTGGTTACAATGAGCAGTTCTTC. It codes for CASSQDLAGYNEQFF.

The chain recombines TRBV30 with TRBJ1-3, with D tentatively TRBD1 (6 bases). This CDR3 contains 15 residues. Trimming left V 7 bases short and J 7 bases short, with 23 bases between. Looked up from germline, CDR1 is GTSNPN and CDR2 is SVGIG (reference sequence). CDR3 in DNA: TGTGCCTTTGAAGGGGGAAACACGAAGAGGAACACCATATATTTT. Translating gives CAFEGGNTKRNTIYF.

This clone was observed once. Other DNA variants within this sample encode the same CDR3. The CDR3 DNA reads TGTGCCAGCAGTTTAGGACCGAGCACTGAAGCTTTCTTT. This encodes CASSLGPSTEAFF. This chain uses TRBV12-3 or TRBV12-4 with TRBJ1-1, with D unresolved. Trimming took 1 base from V and 4 from J, leaving 7 bases between them. The CDR3 is made up of 13 amino acids.

The rearrangement joins TRBV9 to TRBJ1-6; tentatively, D is TRBD1 (6 bases). Trimming took 3 bases from V and 7 from J, leaving 11 bases between them. CDR3 length: 14 amino acids. Germline lookup yields CDR1 SGDLS and CDR2 YYNGEE. CDR3 in amino acids: CASSEQGANSPLHF. The DNA of the CDR3 is TGTGCCAGCAGCGAACAGGGAGCGAATTCACCCCTCCACTTT.

The genes are TRBV3-1 (or the pseudogene TRBV3-2) and TRBJ2-2, with 9 bases identical to TRBD2. Germline CDR1 is LGHDT and CDR2 is YNNKEL (reference sequence). V lost 1 base to trimming and J lost 6 bases; unmatched junction nucleotides: 3. This CDR3 is 15 amino acids long. Here the CDR3 DNA reads TGTGCCAGCAGCCAAGGTCTAGCGGGGCCCGGGGAGCTGTTTTTT. It yields the protein CASSQGLAGPGELFF.

A single count supports this clone. This sequence joins TRBV2 and TRBJ1-4; D unclear. Germline CDR1 is SNHLY and CDR2 is FYNNEI. V lost 7 bases and J lost 3, with 9 bases in between. The CDR3 spans 13 residues. The CDR3 sequence is CASMRSANEKLFF. The CDR3, as DNA: TGTGCCAGCATGAGGTCGGCTAATGAAAAACTGTTTTTT.

This clone was observed once. This chain connects TRBV19 to TRBJ1-3; TRBD1 matches at 10 bases. The germline V gene has CDR1 LNHDA and CDR2 SQIVND (reference sequence). The junction had 4 bases not matched to a gene; V was cut back by 8 bases and J by 3 bases. The CDR3 spans 14 residues. The CDR3 DNA is TGTGCCAGTCGACAGGGGGCAAGTGGAAACACCATATATTTT. Its translation is CASRQGASGNTIYF.

V and J are TRBV21-1 and TRBJ2-7; TRBD1, the table's D call, was not compared with the DNA. TRBV21-1 is termed a pseudogene. This CDR3 comprises 15 residues. DNA of the CDR3: TGTGCCAGCAGCAAAGGGTCGCACAGGGGCTACGAGCAGTACTTC. Translated: CASSKGSHRGYEQYF.

The V gene is TRBV19, the J gene TRBJ2-3, with D perhaps TRBD1 (6 bases). The V gene's germline CDR1 is LNHDA and CDR2 SQIVND (reference sequence). The V gene lost 2 bases and the J gene lost 6 bases, with 18 bases spanning the gap. The CDR3 has 16 amino acids. Here the CDR3 DNA reads TGTGCCAGTAGTATAATTGGCAGGGGAAACTGGGATACGCAGTATTTT. It codes for CASSIIGRGNWDTQYF. Full variable domain (missing parts from reference TRBV19 and TRBJ2-3): DGGITQSPKYLFRKEGQNVTLSCEQNLNHDAMYWYRQDPGQGLRLIYYSQIVNDFQKGDIAEGYSVSREKKESFPLTVTSAQKNPTAFYLCASSIIGRGNWDTQYFGPGTRLTVL.

The V and J genes are TRBV6-2 or TRBV6-3 and TRBJ1-6, with D possibly being TRBD1 (5 bases). Trimming took off 6 bases at V and 11 bases at J, with 14 bases between the two ends. CDR3 length equals 13 residues. Germline V CDR1 and CDR2: MNHEY, SVGEGT. The CDR3 nucleotides read TGTGCCAGCAGCCGGCGGCAGGGCACACCCCTCCACTTT. Translated, it gives CASSRRQGTPLHF.